This T cell receptor (beta chain) was sequenced in a study of T cells in Graves' hyperthyroidism and ophthalmopathy. About the research overall: At initial diagnosis, before any treatment had begun, peripheral blood was obtained.

RNA transcripts gave rise to amplified TCR beta CDR3 regions. The HTBI primer set was used in a first-round RT-PCR of the TCR CDR3. TCRdb reanalysed the multiplex PCR reads using MiXCR and keeps one entry per CDR3 protein. Of some 700,000 distinct CDR3 sequences listed, 17% are singletons. The germline V gene encodes CDR1 DFQATT and CDR2 SNEGSKA (reference sequence). V shed 0 bases and J shed 4 bases, with 7 bases lying between them. The CDR3 consists of 13 residues. Stability of Graves' hyperthyroidism was defined as absent ophthalmopathy progression within 18 months. The origin of this receptor is a man aged 50 to 59 with Graves' hyperthyroidism. This chain connects TRBV20-1 to TRBJ1-5, with a tentative D call TRBD1 (5 bases). The sequencing input was blood. CDR3 in amino acids: CSARESGNQPQHF. The CDR3 DNA is TGCAGTGCTAGAGAGTCAGGGAATCAGCCCCAGCATTTT.